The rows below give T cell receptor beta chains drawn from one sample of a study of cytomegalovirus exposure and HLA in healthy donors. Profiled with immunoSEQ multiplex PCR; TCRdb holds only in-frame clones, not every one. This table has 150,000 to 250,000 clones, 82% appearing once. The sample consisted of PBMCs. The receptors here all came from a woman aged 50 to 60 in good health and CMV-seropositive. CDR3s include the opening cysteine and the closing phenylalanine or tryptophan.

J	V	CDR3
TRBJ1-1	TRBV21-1	CASIRGVISTEAFF
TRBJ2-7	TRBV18	CASSPGQGIIEQYF
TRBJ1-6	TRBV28	CASSSTVAYSPLHF
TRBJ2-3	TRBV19	CASSDSGRQGYF
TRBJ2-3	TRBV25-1	CASSVGATSTDTQYF
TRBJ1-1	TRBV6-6	CASRIQGNTEAFF
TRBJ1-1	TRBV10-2	CASKSTGGTEAFF
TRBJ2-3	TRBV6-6	CASSYSTGTDTQYF
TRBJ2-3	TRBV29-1	CSTTRDSSTDTQYF
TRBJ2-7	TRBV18	CASSPPSRGQVEQYF
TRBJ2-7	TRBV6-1	CASSPPGQGAREQYF
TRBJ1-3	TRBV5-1	CASSFQGTTGNTIYF
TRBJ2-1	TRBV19	CASSHTQGAQFF
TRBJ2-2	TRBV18	CASSPLPNTGELFF
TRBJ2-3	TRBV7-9	CASSLGPGGSTDTQYF
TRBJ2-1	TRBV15	CATSRGGISGVAQFF
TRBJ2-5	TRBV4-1	CASSQFPGHLQETQYF
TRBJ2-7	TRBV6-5	CASSYGGTGGHEQYF
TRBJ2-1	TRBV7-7	CASSIDRRNEQFF
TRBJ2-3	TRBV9	CASSVEGQGADTQYF
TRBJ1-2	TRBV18	CASSPRPGGGYTF
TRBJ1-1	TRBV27	CASSLDRGPGGTEAFF
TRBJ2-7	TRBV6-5	CASSYSGGTYEQYF
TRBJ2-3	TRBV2	CASSPGASTDTQYF
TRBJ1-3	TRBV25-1	CASSWGGTRSGNTIYF
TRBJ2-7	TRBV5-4	CASSLTGTSGGMQYF
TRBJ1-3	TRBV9	CASSPTAAPGNTIYF
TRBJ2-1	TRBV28	CASSSLAYNEQFF
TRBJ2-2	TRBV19	CASNPQRGAGELFF
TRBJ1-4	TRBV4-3	CASSQGAEKLFF
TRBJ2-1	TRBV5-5	CASSRAGENYNEQFF
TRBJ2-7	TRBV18	CASSQSGTSGYYEQYF
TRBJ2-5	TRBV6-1	CASSVASGEETQYF
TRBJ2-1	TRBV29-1	CSVKGDSPVGQFF
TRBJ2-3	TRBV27	CASKRGGGGGDTQYF
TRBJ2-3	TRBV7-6	CASSHPSGSVGDTQYF
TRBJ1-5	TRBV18	CASSPSGGNQPQHF
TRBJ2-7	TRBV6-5	CASSYAGQGYEQYF
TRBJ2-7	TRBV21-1	CASNPGLAGGPDVGEQYF